This TCR beta chain was captured in a study of shared clonotypes between healthy human individuals. Points from the study as a whole: Shared clonotypes: approximately 5.3% naive CD4, about 3.5% naive CD8, around 2.4% memory CD4, 0.4% to 0.5% memory CD8.

Regarding this clone: Its antigen is unknown.

Using immunoSEQ multiplex PCR, the repertoire was profiled, and TCRdb retains in-frame clones only, with some absent. This sample has around 1.4 million clones; approximately 98.5% occur once, and the top ten carry around 0.33%. This clonotype was sampled from a man aged 25 to 40 in good health. Sequencing used naive CD4+ T cells sorted from blood. Subset described: CD45RA+ positively selected.

Here the CDR3 reads CASSPGQGGRYTEAFF. Written as DNA, the CDR3 is TGCGCCAGCAGCCCGGGACAGGGGGGTAGGTACACTGAAGCTTTCTTT. The chain employs TRBV5-1 and TRBJ1-1, with 11 bases fitting TRBD1. CDR1 is SGHRS and CDR2 is YFSETQ in the germline V gene. The CDR3 length is 16 residues. V trimming: 4 bases; J trimming: 3 bases; junction bases outside the gene matches: 8.